One T cell receptor (beta chain) is described in this entry. The CDR3 extends over 15 amino acids. The entry originates in a study of blood T cells in healthy people across ages. A J-beta primer mix and a sample-barcoded 5' primer were used in a second PCR of about 6 to 12 cycles. TCRdb re-analysed the 5' RACE reads in MiXCR, keeping a single row per CDR3 protein. The profile shows hundreds of thousands of distinct CDR3 sequences, 58% of them singletons. The TCR originated in a young man in good health. The chain joins TRBV21-1 to TRBJ2-3; the D call in the table, TRBD1, was not verified against the DNA. TRBV21-1 is noted as a pseudogene. The sample taken for sequencing was blood. This chain's CDR3 is CASSKEGTCTDTQYF. The CDR3 region has the DNA TGTGCCAGCAGCAAAGAGGGGACTTGCACAGATACGCAGTATTTT.